The T cell receptor (beta chain) described here comes from a study of blood T cells in healthy people across ages. Study results and caveats: Calculation of diversity from one million T cells yielded estimates considered to be underestimates. Unsorted PBMCs ruled out conclusive naive versus antigen-experienced comparison. Naive T cell percentage strongly correlated with TCR beta diversity.

V lost 4 bases to trimming and J lost 2 bases; unmatched junction nucleotides: 6. The germline gives CDR1 LGHDT, CDR2 YNNKEL (reference sequence). CDR3 length equals 15 residues. On this clonotype itself: Antigen: not known.

A second PCR of about 6 to 12 cycles used a sample-barcoded 5' primer and a J-beta primer mix. TCRdb recomputed calls from the 5' RACE reads with MiXCR, one row per CDR3 protein. The sample yields about a million distinct CDR3 sequences, about 44% seen once. The source material was blood. This clonotype was sampled from a man aged 25 to 40 in good health. The V gene is TRBV3-1, the J gene TRBJ2-3; 7 nucleotides line up with TRBD1. The CDR3 DNA is TGTGCCAGCAGCCGCACAGGGGACCCCACAGATACGCAGTATTTT. Its translation: CASSRTGDPTDTQYF.